Listed here are 7 T cell receptor beta chains from one sample, sequenced in a study of blood T cells in healthy people across ages. PCR was performed a second time for roughly 6 to 12 cycles using a sample-barcoded 5' primer and a J-beta primer mix. One entry per CDR3 protein, called by TCRdb with MiXCR from the 5' RACE reads. There are 790,000 or so distinct CDR3 sequences in the sample; roughly 50% occur only once, and roughly 24% lies in the top ten. What was sequenced was blood. The receptors derive from a middle-aged man in good health.

This clonotype was seen only a few times. The chain recombines TRBV9 with TRBJ2-5; D may be TRBD2 (6 bases). Germline-derived CDR1 and CDR2 are SGDLS and YYNGEE. The CDR3 covers 16 residues. V lost 0 bases to trimming and J lost 5 bases, with 17 bases between them. Here the CDR3 reads CASSVGRGWGIETQYF. CDR3 DNA sequence: TGTGCCAGCAGCGTAGGGAGGGGTTGGGGTATTGAGACCCAGTACTTC.

V is TRBV14 and J is TRBJ1-2, with no clear D. V was trimmed by 5 bases and J by 4 bases, leaving 23 bases between them. CDR1 SGHDN and CDR2 FVKESK come from the germline V gene. The CDR3 contains 17 residues. This CDR3 reads CASSTLGMGKSGYGYTF. Written as DNA, the CDR3 is TGTGCCAGCAGCACTCTAGGGATGGGGAAGAGCGGCTATGGCTACACCTTC.

The V gene is TRBV12-3 or TRBV12-4, the J gene TRBJ1-2; D is perhaps TRBD1 (6 bases). The length of the CDR3 is 15 residues. Trimming shortened V by 5 bases and J by 2 bases, and 15 bases separated the two germline ends. Here the CDR3 DNA reads TGTGCCAGCAGTCAAGACAGGCTTGTGAACTATGGCTACACCTTC. Residues: CASSQDRLVNYGYTF.

This clonotype was detected only a few times. This CDR3 is CASSLVASTSDTQYF. The CDR3, as DNA: TGCGCCAGCAGCTTGGTCGCTAGTACTTCGGATACGCAGTATTTT. The V gene is TRBV5-1, the J gene TRBJ2-3, with unresolved D. The CDR3 totals 15 residues. The germline V and J ends were trimmed by 0 bases and 6 bases, with 14 bases remaining between them. Germline V CDR1 and CDR2: SGHRS, YFSETQ.

The chain links TRBV20-1 to TRBJ2-1; perhaps TRBD1 as D (6 bases). The V gene's germline CDR1 is DFQATT and CDR2 SNEGSKA (reference sequence). Trimming stripped 2 bases from V and 8 bases from J, with 13 bases between. CDR3 length: 13 residues. Here the CDR3 reads CSARQGTRDEQFF. The CDR3 DNA reads as TGCAGTGCTAGACAGGGGACCAGGGATGAGCAGTTCTTC.

The chain carries TRBV4-3 and TRBJ1-2; TRBD1 aligns across 11 bases. The J segment lost 6 bases and the V segment lost 3 bases, leaving 3 bases of the junction unmatched. The V gene's germline CDR1 is LGHNA and CDR2 YSLEER. The CDR3 contains 14 residues. CDR3 sequence reads: CASSHGQGANGYTF. CDR3 in DNA: TGCGCCAGCAGCCACGGACAGGGGGCGAATGGCTACACCTTC.

There are a few counts of this clonotype. CDR3 coding DNA: TGTGCCAGCAGCCAAGATGAGCGGGAGGGCGAGCAGTACTTC. Its protein product is CASSQDEREGEQYF. The chain is built from TRBV4-2 and TRBJ2-7; TRBD2 matches at 10 bases. With V trimmed by 0 bases and J by 6 bases, 2 bases remained unmatched. There are 14 residues in the CDR3. The germline V gene encodes CDR1 LGHNA and CDR2 YNFKEQ.